These T cell receptor beta chains were read from a single sample in a study of blood T cell repertoires in COVID-19. This table comes from immunoSEQ multiplex PCR, and its TCRdb copy is limited to in-frame clones, with some not included. The sample has approximately 28,000 clones; roughly 80% are singletons. The material sequenced was peripheral blood. Receptors were obtained from a woman aged 70-85 years with active or convalescent COVID-19. Both conserved end residues are part of each CDR3. A D gene is named only where the DNA matches it firmly. Size is omitted from some rows. Given values are once, few, many or a class for expanded clones.

size: -
J: TRBJ2-7
V: TRBV19
D: -
length: 16
DNA: TGTGCCAGTAGATCCTCGGACGGGGGTCCGGCCTACGAGCAGTACTTC
CDR3: CASRSSDGGPAYEQYF

size: few
J: TRBJ2-1
V: TRBV18
D: TRBD2
length: 15
DNA: TGTGCCAGCTCACCGGGACTAGCGGGAAGCAATGAGCAGTTCTTC
CDR3: CASSPGLAGSNEQFF

size: -
J: TRBJ2-1
V: TRBV19
D: -
length: 13
DNA: TGTGCCAGTAGTATAGGGCGGGGTAATGAGCAGTTCTTC
CDR3: CASSIGRGNEQFF

size: -
J: TRBJ1-4
V: TRBV30
D: TRBD1
length: 16
DNA: TGTGCCTGGAGCGTAGCCGCCCGCGGGACAGAGGAAAAACTGTTTTTT
CDR3: CAWSVAARGTEEKLFF

size: -
J: TRBJ2-7
V: TRBV29-1
D: TRBD1
length: 12
DNA: TGCAGCGTAGGAACAGGGGGCAACGAGCAGTACTTC
CDR3: CSVGTGGNEQYF

size: few
J: TRBJ2-7
V: TRBV19
D: -
length: 14
DNA: TGTGCCAGTAGTATGGGGACTTTTGCTTACGAGCAGTACTTC
CDR3: CASSMGTFAYEQYF

size: few
J: TRBJ1-4
V: TRBV4-3
D: TRBD1
length: 15
DNA: TGCGCCAGCAGCCTGTGGGACAGAGAGAATGAAAAACTGTTTTTT
CDR3: CASSLWDRENEKLFF

size: -
J: TRBJ2-7
V: TRBV30
D: -
length: 12
DNA: TGTGCCTGGAGTCAGGGGAACTACGAGCAGTACTTC
CDR3: CAWSQGNYEQYF

size: -
J: TRBJ2-7
V: TRBV7-2
D: TRBD1
length: 17
DNA: TGTGCCAGCAGCGTGAGAGGCCGGGACAGGGGAAGGCACGAGCAGTACTTC
CDR3: CASSVRGRDRGRHEQYF

size: -
J: TRBJ2-7
V: TRBV11-2
D: -
length: 15
DNA: TGTGCCAGCAGCTTCAGTGGACAGAGCTCCTACGAGCAGTACTTC
CDR3: CASSFSGQSSYEQYF

size: -
J: TRBJ1-5
V: TRBV19
D: TRBD1
length: 14
DNA: TGTGCCAGTAGTTGGACAGGGGAACATCAGCCCCAGCATTTT
CDR3: CASSWTGEHQPQHF

size: once
J: TRBJ1-2
V: TRBV3-1/TRBV3-2
D: TRBD1
length: 15
DNA: TGTGCCAGCAGCCAAGGTACAGGGGGCAACTATGGCTACACCTTC
CDR3: CASSQGTGGNYGYTF

size: -
J: TRBJ1-3
V: TRBV10-1
D: -
length: 10
DNA: TGCGCCAGAACCCTTCGGACCATATATTTT
CDR3: CARTLRTIYF

size: few
J: TRBJ2-1
V: TRBV7-8
D: -
length: 16
DNA: TGTGCCAGCAGCTTACGTCTAACGAGCTCCTACAATGAGCAGTTCTTC
CDR3: CASSLRLTSSYNEQFF

size: once
J: TRBJ1-4
V: TRBV3-1/TRBV3-2
D: -
length: 15
DNA: TGTGCCAGCAGCCTAGAACGGGGATTTAATGAAAAACTGTTTTTT
CDR3: CASSLERGFNEKLFF

size: few
J: TRBJ1-1
V: TRBV30
D: -
length: 17
DNA: TGTGCCTGGAGTGTAGGATTTTGGGGAGGGATGAACACTGAAGCTTTCTTT
CDR3: CAWSVGFWGGMNTEAFF

size: once
J: TRBJ2-3
V: TRBV7-2
D: -
length: 17
DNA: TGTGCCAGCAGCCCATCCAGGAGGACGACGAGCACAGATACGCAGTATTTT
CDR3: CASSPSRRTTSTDTQYF

size: -
J: TRBJ2-3
V: TRBV7-2
D: TRBD1
length: 15
DNA: TGTGCCAGCAGCAAAGGGGGCAGAACCACAGATACGCAGTATTTT
CDR3: CASSKGGRTTDTQYF

size: -
J: TRBJ2-5
V: TRBV5-5
D: -
length: 15
DNA: TGTGCCAGCAGCTTGATCGGCGGGATAGAGGAGACCCAGTACTTC
CDR3: CASSLIGGIEETQYF

size: few
J: TRBJ1-6
V: TRBV19
D: -
length: 14
DNA: TGTGCCAGTAGTATCGACAGTAATAATTCACCCCTCCACTTT
CDR3: CASSIDSNNSPLHF

size: -
J: TRBJ1-2
V: TRBV19
D: -
length: 16
DNA: TGTGCCAGTAGTACCCCCGGCCGTGCCAGGGGCCCTGGCTACACCTTC
CDR3: CASSTPGRARGPGYTF

size: -
J: TRBJ1-5
V: TRBV4-3
D: TRBD1
length: 18
DNA: TGCGCCAGCAGCCAAGATCAAAGGCAGGGGGCCAGCAATCAGCCCCAGCATTTT
CDR3: CASSQDQRQGASNQPQHF

size: -
J: TRBJ1-2
V: TRBV7-2
D: -
length: 14
DNA: TGTGCCAGCAGCTTAGCAGGTGCAGGGGTAGGCTACACCTTC
CDR3: CASSLAGAGVGYTF

size: few
J: TRBJ2-3
V: TRBV5-5
D: TRBD1
length: 16
DNA: TGTGCCAGCAGCACCGTCGGGACAGGGAACGCAGATACGCAGTATTTT
CDR3: CASSTVGTGNADTQYF

size: few
J: TRBJ1-2
V: TRBV27
D: TRBD1
length: 15
DNA: TGTGCCAGCAGTAAACCGGGACAGGGAGTGTCGGGCTACACCTTC
CDR3: CASSKPGQGVSGYTF

size: few
J: TRBJ2-7
V: TRBV7-9
D: -
length: 18
DNA: TGTGCCAGCAGCTTAGCGCAGGGCTCCTCCGCTTACGCCTACGAGCAGTACTTC
CDR3: CASSLAQGSSAYAYEQYF

size: -
J: TRBJ2-2
V: TRBV5-4
D: TRBD2
length: 19
DNA: TGTGCCAGCAGTTCTCACGGGACTAAGCATAGGGGATTGGTCGGGGAGCTGTTTTTT
CDR3: CASSSHGTKHRGLVGELFF

size: few
J: TRBJ1-2
V: TRBV28
D: TRBD1
length: 17
DNA: TGTGCCAGCAGTTTTCACGTGGGACAGGGGATCGCCTATGGCTACACCTTC
CDR3: CASSFHVGQGIAYGYTF

size: -
J: TRBJ2-7
V: TRBV20-1
D: -
length: 12
DNA: TGCAGTGCTAGTGAGAGCATCTACGAGCAGTACTTC
CDR3: CSASESIYEQYF

size: -
J: TRBJ1-3
V: TRBV5-1
D: -
length: 17
DNA: TGCGCCAGCAGCTTGAGGGTGAGCGGGGGCGATGGAAACACCATATATTTT
CDR3: CASSLRVSGGDGNTIYF

size: once
J: TRBJ1-2
V: TRBV10-3
D: TRBD1
length: 18
DNA: TGTGCCATCAGTGAGTTCCAAACCGGGACAGGGGGAAACTATGGCTACACCTTC
CDR3: CAISEFQTGTGGNYGYTF

size: few
J: TRBJ1-1
V: TRBV5-6
D: TRBD1
length: 14
DNA: TGTGCCAGCAGCAGACAGGGGGCAGGGACTGAAGCTTTCTTT
CDR3: CASSRQGAGTEAFF

size: -
J: TRBJ2-5
V: TRBV3-1/TRBV3-2
D: TRBD2
length: 18
DNA: TGTGCCAGCAGCCAAGGGGTACTAGCGAGAGGGCTCCAAGAGACCCAGTACTTC
CDR3: CASSQGVLARGLQETQYF

size: once
J: TRBJ1-4
V: TRBV18
D: -
length: 15
DNA: TGTGCCAGCTCACCTATGATGACGGAGAATGAAAAACTGTTTTTT
CDR3: CASSPMMTENEKLFF

size: -
J: TRBJ2-3
V: TRBV30
D: -
length: 16
DNA: TGTGCCTGGAGTGTGGGGCAACGAACTAGCACAGATACGCAGTATTTT
CDR3: CAWSVGQRTSTDTQYF

size: -
J: TRBJ1-5
V: TRBV12-5
D: TRBD1
length: 16
DNA: TGTGCTAGTGGTTTGGTACAGGGGGACAGGGCGCAGCCCCAGCATTTT
CDR3: CASGLVQGDRAQPQHF